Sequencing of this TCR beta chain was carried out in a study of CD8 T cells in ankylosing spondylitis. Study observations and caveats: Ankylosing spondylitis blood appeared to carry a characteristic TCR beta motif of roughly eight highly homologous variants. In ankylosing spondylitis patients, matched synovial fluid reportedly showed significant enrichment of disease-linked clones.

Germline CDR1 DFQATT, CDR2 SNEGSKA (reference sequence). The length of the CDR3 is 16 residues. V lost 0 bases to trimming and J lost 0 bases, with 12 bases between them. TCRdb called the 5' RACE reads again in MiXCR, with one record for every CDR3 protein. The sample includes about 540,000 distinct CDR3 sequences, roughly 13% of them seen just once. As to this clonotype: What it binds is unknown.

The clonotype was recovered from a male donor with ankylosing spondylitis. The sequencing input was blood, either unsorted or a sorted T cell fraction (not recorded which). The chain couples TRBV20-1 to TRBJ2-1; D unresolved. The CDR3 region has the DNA TGCAGTGCTAGAGATCAATGGCGGAGCTCCTACAATGAGCAGTTCTTC. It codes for CSARDQWRSSYNEQFF.